This T cell receptor (beta chain) was obtained from a study of breast tumors, draining lymph nodes, adjacent tissues. Study-wide findings and caveats: Tumor TCR diversity was below lymph nodes but above nontumor tissue. Most tumor T cells seemingly derive from lymph node, then expand in tumor.

Comments on this clonotype: Antigen specificity is unknown. An end of the junction does not agree with germline; a read error may underlie this.

CDR1 and CDR2 (germline): SNHLY, FYNNEI. The CDR3 spans 15 residues. Breast cancer patients provided tissue from their axillary draining lymph nodes. Using its own MiXCR run on the multiplex PCR reads, TCRdb lists one record per CDR3 protein. The table lists fewer than 250,000 distinct CDR3 sequences, roughly 30% of them singletons. This TCR came from a female donor with breast cancer. Some clones in this sample may be carry-over from other donors' samples. The chain combines TRBV2 with TRBJ2-3, with D possibly called TRBD1 or TRBD2 (5 bases each). Source material: axillary lymph node tissue. As DNA, the CDR3 is TGCGCCAGCAGTGGGCAAAGGGGACGCACAGGTACGCAGTATTTT. It encodes CASSGQRGRTGTQYF.